The 20 T cell receptor beta chains below all came from one sample that was sequenced in a study of shared clonotypes between healthy human individuals. Produced via immunoSEQ multiplex PCR; TCRdb's table is partial and in-frame only. This table holds 2 million to 2.5 million clones, 90% to 96% found once. Sequenced sample: naive CD4+ T cells sorted from blood. The subset is: CD45RA+ positively selected. The receptors stem from a young man in good health.

The chain joins TRBV7-8 to TRBJ2-1; 9 positions agree with TRBD2. The V gene's germline CDR1 is SGHVS and CDR2 FQNEAQ. This CDR3 has 16 amino acids. Trimming cost V 3 bases and J 4 bases; bases outside gene matches: 7. This CDR3 reads CASSFARTSEYNEQFF. The CDR3 nucleotides are TGTGCCAGCAGCTTCGCCCGGACTAGCGAATACAATGAGCAGTTCTTC.

The chain couples TRBV6-1 to TRBJ2-2, with D perhaps matching TRBD2 (6 bases). Per germline, CDR1 MNHNS and CDR2 SASEGT. The CDR3 covers 15 residues. V dropped 11 bases and J dropped 0 bases, with 16 bases sitting between them. CDR3 coding DNA: TGTGCCGGAAGGACACTAGCAGCGAACACCGGGGAGCTGTTTTTT. Encoded protein: CAGRTLAANTGELFF.

This sequence joins TRBV2 and TRBJ1-1; D gene unclear. CDR3 size: 13 residues. The V end lost 7 bases, the J end lost 3 bases, and 12 bases lay between the germline ends. Germline lookup yields CDR1 SNHLY and CDR2 FYNNEI. The CDR3 sequence: CASTSLSHTEAFF. CDR3 nucleotides: TGTGCCAGCACGTCTCTGTCGCACACTGAAGCTTTCTTT.

CDR3: CASSEARASGAQYF. The CDR3 nucleotides read TGTGCCAGCAGTGAGGCTCGGGCCTCGGGGGCCCAGTACTTC. The gene calls are TRBV6-1 and TRBJ2-5; TRBD2 is a possible D gene (6 bases). CDR3 length: 14 residues. V lost 3 bases and J 9 bases, leaving 17 bases between the germline ends. In germline, CDR1 is MNHNS, CDR2 SASEGT.

The genes are TRBV2 and TRBJ2-7, with 9 bases matching TRBD1. CDR1 is SNHLY and CDR2 is FYNNEI in the germline V gene. This CDR3 has 15 residues. The V and J ends lost 4 bases and 6 bases, in that order; junction bases with no gene match: 10. The CDR3 bases are TGTGCCAGCAGTGCGGGATACAGGGGGCTCTTCGAGCAGTACTTC. Protein product: CASSAGYRGLFEQYF.

The V gene is TRBV7-9, the J gene TRBJ2-1; D possibly corresponds to TRBD1 (6 bases). Germline-derived CDR1 and CDR2 are SEHNR and FQNEAQ (reference sequence). The CDR3 loop spans 14 amino acids. Trimming pared 2 bases from V and 8 bases from J, leaving 13 bases between. The CDR3 nucleotides are TGTGCCAGCAGCTTAAACAGGGAGAGCGATGAGCAGTTCTTC. Its protein product is CASSLNRESDEQFF.

The gene calls are TRBV18 and TRBJ1-2; no firm D call. Germline V lookup: CDR1 KGHSH, CDR2 LQKENI. V gave up 0 bases and J gave up 4 bases, with 15 bases separating them. This CDR3 contains 16 residues. The CDR3 DNA follows: TGTGCCAGCTCACCACCGACGGGTACCTATATCTATGGCTACACCTTC. The encoded protein is CASSPPTGTYIYGYTF.

The chain has TRBV7-2 and TRBJ1-5, with 7 positions matching TRBD1. The V segment lost 1 base and the J segment 3 bases; nucleotides outside the gene matches: 6. The CDR3 spans 16 residues. The germline V gene has CDR1 SGHTA and CDR2 FQGNSA. The CDR3 spells CASSLGPQGLNQPQHF. The DNA of the CDR3 is TGTGCCAGCAGCTTAGGTCCACAGGGGCTCAATCAGCCCCAGCATTTT.

This chain joins TRBV6-1 and TRBJ1-5; D ambiguous. Per germline, CDR1 MNHNS and CDR2 SASEGT. The CDR3 totals 15 residues. Trimming stripped 8 bases from V and 2 bases from J, with 16 bases between. CDR3 nucleotide sequence: TGTGCCAGCGAGGCGGGCGGGAAGGGCAATCAGCCCCAGCATTTT. This codes for CASEAGGKGNQPQHF.

The rearrangement links TRBV13 to TRBJ1-3, with TRBD1 matching over 9 bases. The germline CDR1 and CDR2 sequences are PRHDT and FYEKMQ (reference sequence). J lost 3 bases, V lost 6 bases, and 15 bases had no gene match. The CDR3 loop spans 18 amino acids. CDR3 region: CASSLEGYRGRVGNTIYF. The CDR3 DNA follows: TGTGCCAGCAGTCTCGAGGGCTACAGGGGGCGCGTTGGAAACACCATATATTTT.

The V gene is TRBV10-3, the J gene TRBJ2-7; 13 bases match TRBD2. This CDR3 is 13 amino acids long. The germline V gene has CDR1 ENHRY and CDR2 SYGVKD. V gave up 8 bases and J gave up 2 bases; unmatched junction bases: 0. CDR3 nucleotide sequence: TGTGCCATCGGACTAGCGGGAGCCTACGAGCAGTACTTC. Translated, it gives CAIGLAGAYEQYF.

The chain links TRBV25-1 to TRBJ2-5; 10 bases are shared with TRBD2. CDR3 length: 11 amino acids. Per the germline V gene, CDR1 is MGHDK and CDR2 is SYGVNS. The CDR3 DNA reads TGTGGGACGGGACTAGCGGAGACCCAGTACTTC. Translated, it gives CGTGLAETQYF.

The chain recombines TRBV7-8 with TRBJ2-5; 7 bases fit TRBD1. Losses at the gene ends were 5 bases for V and 1 base for J; bases not matched to a gene: 19. This CDR3 is 19 amino acids long. Germline V gene lookup returns CDR1 SGHVS and CDR2 FQNEAQ. CDR3 sequence: CASSHTGARTSLRQETQYF. The DNA of the CDR3 is TGTGCCAGCAGCCACACAGGGGCCCGAACTTCCCTTCGCCAAGAGACCCAGTACTTC.

The count of this clone is one. V and J are TRBV9 and TRBJ2-3, with D possibly being TRBD2 (6 bases). The V end lost 0 bases, the J end lost 0 bases, and 17 bases lay between the germline ends. The CDR3 loop spans 18 amino acids. CDR1 and CDR2 from the germline V gene are SGDLS and YYNGEE. The CDR3 sequence is CASSVGSGSQLSTDTQYF. The CDR3 DNA reads TGTGCCAGCAGCGTAGGGAGCGGGTCACAACTCAGCACAGATACGCAGTATTTT. Complete variable domain (other parts from reference TRBV9 and TRBJ2-3): DSGVTQTPKHLITATGQRVTLRCSPRSGDLSVYWYQQSLDQGLQFLIQYYNGEERAKGNILERFSAQQFPDLHSELNLSSLELGDSALYFCASSVGSGSQLSTDTQYFGPGTRLTVL.

V and J are TRBV11-2 and TRBJ2-5; 8 positions match TRBD2. This CDR3 region has 13 residues. Germline CDR1 and CDR2: SGHAT and FQNNGV. V lost 5 bases and J lost 4; bases outside the gene matches: 3. The CDR3 is CASSPGLAETQYF. For the CDR3, the DNA is TGTGCCAGCAGCCCTGGACTAGCAGAGACCCAGTACTTC.

The chain has TRBV5-6 and TRBJ2-2; D ambiguous. Germline CDR1 SGHDT, CDR2 YYEEEE. This CDR3 region has 16 residues. Trimming took 0 bases from V and 4 from J, leaving 13 bases between them. For the CDR3, the DNA is TGTGCCAGCAGCTTGGTGGGCCCTCTTGGCACCGGGGAGCTGTTTTTT. As protein: CASSLVGPLGTGELFF. Drawing the rest from reference TRBV5-6 and TRBJ2-2, the complete variable domain is DAGVTQSPTHLIKTRGQQVTLRCSPKSGHDTVSWYQQALGQGPQFIFQYYEEEERQRGNFPDRFSGHQFPNYSSELNVNALLLGDSALYLCASSLVGPLGTGELFFGEGSRLTVL.

The chain couples TRBV18 to TRBJ1-5; D gene uncertain. Trimming shortened V by 0 bases and J by 7 bases, and 13 bases separated the two germline ends. This CDR3 spans 15 amino acids. CDR1 and CDR2 from the germline V gene are KGHSH and LQKENI. The CDR3 region has the DNA TGTGCCAGCTCACCACCTTCCCAGCCCGAGCAGCCCCAGCATTTT. Protein sequence: CASSPPSQPEQPQHF.

CDR3 nucleotide sequence: TGTGCCAGCAGCAAAGGGGACACTGGAATTTGGACCTTC. Its protein product is CASSKGDTGIWTF. The rearrangement uses TRBV7-3 and TRBJ1-2; D may be TRBD1 (6 bases). With 5 bases removed from V and 14 bases from J, the gap between germline ends came to 21 bases. CDR1 and CDR2 (germline): SGHTA, FQGTGA. This CDR3 has 13 amino acids.

The gene calls are TRBV9 and TRBJ1-2; no clear D gene. V lost 3 bases, J lost 5 bases, and 11 bases lay in between. The CDR3 covers 13 residues. Germline CDR1 reads SGDLS; CDR2 reads YYNGEE. CDR3 bases: TGTGCCAGCAGCGCCGACGACACGTATGGCTACACCTTC. It specifies CASSADDTYGYTF.

The chain recombines TRBV27 with TRBJ1-6; 7 nucleotides match TRBD1. Germline V gene sequence: CDR1 MNHEY, CDR2 SMNVEV (reference sequence). With V trimmed by 4 bases and J by 9 bases, 9 bases remained unmatched. The CDR3 totals 15 residues. CDR3 region: CASSYGTVSSSPLHF. CDR3 bases: TGTGCCAGCAGTTATGGGACAGTTTCCAGTTCACCCCTCCACTTT.